Listed below are T cell receptor beta chains from one sample, sequenced in a study of OX40 agonist ivuxolimab in advanced cancers. Some clones are missing from TCRdb's copy, which holds only in-frame ones; the method was immunoSEQ multiplex PCR. The table records under 50,000 clones, 75% to 90% of them present only once. Here the sequenced sample was CD4+ or CD8+ T cells sorted from blood, taken in a trial of the OX40 agonist ivuxolimab. Receptor source: an adult with an advanced solid tumor such as melanoma, head and neck, liver or kidney cancer. Both conserved end residues are part of each CDR3. D genes are given only for firm matches. Clone sizes are given selectively: once, few, many, or a class where the clone is expanded.

>-|-|TRBJ1-5|TRBV6-1
TGTGCCAGCAGTGAGGTGGGCAATCAGCCCCAGCATTTT
CASSEVGNQPQHF
>-|-|TRBJ2-7|TRBV6-5
TGTGCCAGCAGTTACTCGAACGGAGGGGGGCTCAGGGAGCAGTACTTC
CASSYSNGGGLREQYF
>-|-|TRBJ2-5|TRBV7-8
TGTGCCAGCAGCCGTGGGCAGGGACATCAAGAGACCCAGTACTTC
CASSRGQGHQETQYF
>once|TRBD1|TRBJ1-5|TRBV6-5
TGTGCCAGCAGTGGGAGGGACAGGACGGGGCCCCAGCATTTT
CASSGRDRTGPQHF
>-|-|TRBJ2-7|TRBV10-3
TGTGCCACCCAGGACGGGATATCCTACGAGCAGTACTTC
CATQDGISYEQYF
>-|-|TRBJ2-1|TRBV6-4
TGTGCCAGCAGTGACTCAACCTACCACAACAATGAGCAGTTCTTC
CASSDSTYHNNEQFF
>-|-|TRBJ2-3|TRBV11-3
TGTGCCAGCAGCTTAGGACTAGGAGACACAGATACGCAGTATTTT
CASSLGLGDTDTQYF
>few|TRBD2|TRBJ2-1|TRBV19
TGTGCCAGTAGTACCCCGGGCGGGGGTGGCGATGAGCAGTTCTTC
CASSTPGGGGDEQFF
>-|-|TRBJ2-1|TRBV7-9
TGTGCCAGCAGCGCAGATAAGTACCCGTTCTTCGACAATGAGCAGTTCTTC
CASSADKYPFFDNEQFF
>once|-|TRBJ1-4|TRBV2
TGTGCCAGCAGTGAAGGGGGTACGGGAGTTAATGAAAAACTGTTTTTT
CASSEGGTGVNEKLFF
>-|-|TRBJ2-2|TRBV4-1
TGCGCCAGCAGCCACCCCTATGGAGACAACACCGGGGAGCTGTTTTTT
CASSHPYGDNTGELFF
>once|-|TRBJ2-7|TRBV18
TGTGCCAGCTCTGGAGTGGACGCCTCCTACGAGCAGTACTTC
CASSGVDASYEQYF
>-|TRBD1|TRBJ2-7|TRBV5-1
TGCGCCAGCAGCTCGATAGCCGGGACAGGCATCTACGAGCAGTACTTC
CASSSIAGTGIYEQYF
>-|TRBD2|TRBJ2-7|TRBV13
TGTGCCAGCAGCTCGCTGGGACTAGCGTCCTACGAGCAGTACTTC
CASSSLGLASYEQYF
>once|-|TRBJ2-5|TRBV2
TGTGCCAGCAGGGAGACCGAATCCCAAGAGACCCAGTACTTC
CASRETESQETQYF
>once|TRBD1|TRBJ2-7|TRBV28
TGTGCCAGCACTACCACCGGGACAGCATCCTACGAGCAGTACTTC
CASTTTGTASYEQYF
>-|-|TRBJ2-7|TRBV19
TGTGCCAGTAGTAGGGCAGGGTTAAAATACGAGCAGTACTTC
CASSRAGLKYEQYF
>-|TRBD2|TRBJ2-1|TRBV19
TGTGCCAGTAGCAAGCGGGGGGGGTTCGATGAGCAGTTCTTC
CASSKRGGFDEQFF
>-|-|TRBJ1-1|TRBV29-1
TGCAGCGTGGCGGACATCCTGAACACTGAAGCTTTCTTT
CSVADILNTEAFF
>-|TRBD1|TRBJ2-7|TRBV19
TGTGCCAGTAGGACAAAAACCGGGACAGCAAATTCCTACGAGCAGTACTTC
CASRTKTGTANSYEQYF
>-|-|TRBJ2-7|TRBV19
TGTGCCAGTAGTCCCCCGGGGACCAAGTCCTACGAGCAGTACTTC
CASSPPGTKSYEQYF
>-|-|TRBJ1-1|TRBV28
TGTGCCAGCATAACGACGACCATAAACACTGAAGCTTTCTTT
CASITTTINTEAFF
>-|-|TRBJ2-2|TRBV5-1
TGCGCCAGCAGCTTGGGGGGTAGCCCTACCGGGGAGCTGTTTTTT
CASSLGGSPTGELFF
>-|-|TRBJ1-5|TRBV21-1
TGTGCCAGCTCCAGGGGGGGGGACAGGGTGTCAGCGGATCAGCCCCAGCATTTT
CASSRGGDRVSADQPQHF
>-|-|TRBJ1-3|TRBV2
TGTGCCAGCAGCACAGAAGGAAACACCATATATTTT
CASSTEGNTIYF
>few|TRBD2|TRBJ2-7|TRBV6-6
TGTGCCAGCAGTTATCGAAAGCGGGGGGGCTCCTACGAGCAGTACTTC
CASSYRKRGGSYEQYF
>-|-|TRBJ1-2|TRBV7-9
TGTGCCAGCAGCCTCTCGGTCGCGGACTATGGCTACACCTTC
CASSLSVADYGYTF
>-|TRBD2|TRBJ2-1|TRBV7-8
TGTGCCAGCACCCATGGGACTAGCGGACGCACGGATGAGCAGTTCTTC
CASTHGTSGRTDEQFF
>-|TRBD2|TRBJ2-1|TRBV6-4
TGTGCCAGCAGCAGGACTAGCGGGAGCGTACGAGATGAGCAGTTCTTC
CASSRTSGSVRDEQFF
>-|-|TRBJ1-3|TRBV6-1
TGTGCCAGCAGTGAATTGCCGGCGGGTCGAAACACCATATATTTT
CASSELPAGRNTIYF
>once|-|TRBJ1-6|TRBV6-5
TGTGCCAGTGCCCCAGACTATAATTCACCCCTCCACTTT
CASAPDYNSPLHF
>-|TRBD1|TRBJ1-2|TRBV6-5
TGTGCCAGCACGGGACAGGGGGCGCAAGCCTATGGCTACACCTTC
CASTGQGAQAYGYTF
>-|-|TRBJ1-2|TRBV5-4
TGTGCCAGCAGCTCCCAAGGTGACTATGGCTACACCTTC
CASSSQGDYGYTF
>-|TRBD2|TRBJ2-3|TRBV19
TGTGCCAGTAGTAGCGGGGGGGCCATTGGTACGCAGTATTTT
CASSSGGAIGTQYF
>-|TRBD1|TRBJ1-1|TRBV11-2
TGTGCCAGCAGCTTAGGGGACAGGGTCACTGAAGCTTTCTTT
CASSLGDRVTEAFF
>-|TRBD1|TRBJ2-5|TRBV5-1
TGCGCCAGCAGCACCGGACAGGGGGCCCGAGAGACCCAGTACTTC
CASSTGQGARETQYF
>-|TRBD1|TRBJ1-2|TRBV29-1
TGCAGCGTTACCGGACAGGGGGCGAATGGCTACACCTTC
CSVTGQGANGYTF
>few|TRBD2|TRBJ2-3|TRBV7-9
TGTGCCAGCAGCATATTGAACGTGGCGGGAGTTACAGATACGCAGTATTTT
CASSILNVAGVTDTQYF
>-|-|TRBJ2-1|TRBV29-1
TGCAGCGTTGGAGGGCAGGGTGGTCAATCCTACAATGAGCAGTTCTTC
CSVGGQGGQSYNEQFF
>-|TRBD1|TRBJ1-4|TRBV7-6
TGTGCCAGCAGCTTAAGGGCCCAGGGGGAAGGAAAACTGTTTTTT
CASSLRAQGEGKLFF
>-|-|TRBJ2-3|TRBV4-1
TGCGCCAGCAGCCAAAACGAAAAAACAGATACGCAGTATTTT
CASSQNEKTDTQYF
>-|-|TRBJ1-1|TRBV7-9
TGTGCCAGCAGCTTGTCGGGGACCGTGAACACTGAAGCTTTCTTT
CASSLSGTVNTEAFF
>-|-|TRBJ2-7|TRBV2
TGTGCCAGCAGCCAGGGGGGCTACGAGCAGTACTTC
CASSQGGYEQYF
>-|-|TRBJ2-5|TRBV5-8
TGTGCCAGCAGCTTGGTTGGGAAGGGGGAGACCCAGTACTTC
CASSLVGKGETQYF
>-|-|TRBJ1-6|TRBV18
TGTGCCAGCTCAAGGCCGGGAGGGGGATCTTATAATTCACCCCTCCACTTT
CASSRPGGGSYNSPLHF
>-|TRBD2|TRBJ2-7|TRBV7-3
TGTGCCAGCACCCTAGCGGGGGGGCCCTACGAGCAGTACTTC
CASTLAGGPYEQYF
>-|-|TRBJ2-6|TRBV21-1
TGTGCCAGCAAGTTCAGATTCTCTGGGGCCAACGTCCTGACTTTC
CASKFRFSGANVLTF
>-|-|TRBJ2-3|TRBV28
TGTGCCAGCGGGTCAGATACGCAGTATTTT
CASGSDTQYF
>-|-|TRBJ2-1|TRBV9
TGTGCCAGCAGCGTAGCGGGAGATTACTACAATGAGCAGTTCTTC
CASSVAGDYYNEQFF
>few|-|TRBJ1-5|TRBV6-6
TGTGCCAGCAGTACAGGGAGATTGCAGCCCCAGCATTTT
CASSTGRLQPQHF
>few|-|TRBJ2-1|TRBV2
TGTGCCAGCAGTGTTACCGGTAGCTTGGGTGAGCAGTTCTTC
CASSVTGSLGEQFF
>few|TRBD1|TRBJ2-1|TRBV10-1
TGCGCCAGCACTAGTGCCGGGACAGGGGCTTACAATGAGCAGTTCTTC
CASTSAGTGAYNEQFF
>-|TRBD1|TRBJ1-2|TRBV18
TGTGCCAGCTCAACCGGGACAGACATCTATGGCTACACCTTC
CASSTGTDIYGYTF
>-|-|TRBJ2-1|TRBV7-9
TGTGCCAGCAGCTTATTAATGGGCAGGGCCGTCAATGAGCAGTTCTTC
CASSLLMGRAVNEQFF
>-|TRBD1|TRBJ1-2|TRBV4-1
TGCGCCAGCAGCCATTGGACAGGGGAGGTTTACTATGGCTACACCTTC
CASSHWTGEVYYGYTF
>-|TRBD1|TRBJ2-2|TRBV10-3
TGTGCCATCAGTGAACCGGACAGGGGTGGCACCGGGGAGCTGTTTTTT
CAISEPDRGGTGELFF
>-|-|TRBJ1-5|TRBV2
TGTGCCAGCACGTCCCAGGCCCTCTATCAGCCCCAGCATTTT
CASTSQALYQPQHF